The clone carrying this TCR beta chain was observed a handful of times. Its target is not known. The data originate from a study of vaccination and CD4 T cells after COVID-19. Documented time point: late sampling 161 to 241 days after vaccination in a few convalescent patients. Treatment described: roughly ten-day PBMC culture with coronavirus spike peptide pools or control peptides (ViraFEST assay). Germline V CDR1 and CDR2: SGHTA, FQGTGA. The CDR3 is 16 residues long. Trimming at V came to 5 bases and at J to 1 base, leaving 8 bases not matched to a gene. Sequenced with the Oncomine TCR Beta short-read assay was DNA taken from cultured CD4+ T cells. Each CDR3 protein is one row after TCRdb ran MiXCR on the PCR reads. The repertoire has roughly 20,000 distinct CDR3 sequences, about half of them found once; the top ten carry 10% to 15%.

Sequenced here: CD4+ T cells from blood, cultured in vitro, sampled about 7 months after SARS-CoV-2 vaccination. This TCR came from a human donor who had recovered from COVID-19. V usage is TRBV7-3 and J usage is TRBJ2-5; 9 positions agree with TRBD1. CDR3 sequence: CASSNRGRSAQETQYF. For the CDR3, the DNA is TGTGCCAGCAGCAACAGGGGGCGAAGCGCCCAAGAGACCCAGTACTTC. The full variable domain, in which reference TRBV7-3 and TRBJ2-5 provide the parts outside the CDR3, is GAGVSQTPSNKVTEKGKYVELRCDPISGHTALYWYRQSLGQGPEFLIYFQGTGAADDSGLPNDRFFAVRPEGSVSTLKIQRTERGDSAVYLCASSNRGRSAQETQYFGPGTRLLVL.